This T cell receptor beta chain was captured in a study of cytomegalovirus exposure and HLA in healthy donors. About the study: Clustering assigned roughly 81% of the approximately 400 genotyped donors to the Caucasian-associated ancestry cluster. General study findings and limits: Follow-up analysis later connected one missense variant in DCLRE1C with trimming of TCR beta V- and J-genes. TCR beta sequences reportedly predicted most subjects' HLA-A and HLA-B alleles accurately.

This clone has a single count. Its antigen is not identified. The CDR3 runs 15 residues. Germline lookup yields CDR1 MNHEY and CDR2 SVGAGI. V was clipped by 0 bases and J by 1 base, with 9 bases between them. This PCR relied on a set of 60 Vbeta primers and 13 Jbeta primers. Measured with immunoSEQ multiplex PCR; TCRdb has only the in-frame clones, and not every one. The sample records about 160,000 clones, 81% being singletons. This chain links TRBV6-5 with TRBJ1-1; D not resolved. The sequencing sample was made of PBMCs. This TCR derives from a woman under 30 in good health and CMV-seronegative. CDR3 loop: CASSYSARKNTEAFF. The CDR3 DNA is TGTGCCAGCAGTTACTCCGCCAGGAAGAACACTGAAGCTTTCTTT.